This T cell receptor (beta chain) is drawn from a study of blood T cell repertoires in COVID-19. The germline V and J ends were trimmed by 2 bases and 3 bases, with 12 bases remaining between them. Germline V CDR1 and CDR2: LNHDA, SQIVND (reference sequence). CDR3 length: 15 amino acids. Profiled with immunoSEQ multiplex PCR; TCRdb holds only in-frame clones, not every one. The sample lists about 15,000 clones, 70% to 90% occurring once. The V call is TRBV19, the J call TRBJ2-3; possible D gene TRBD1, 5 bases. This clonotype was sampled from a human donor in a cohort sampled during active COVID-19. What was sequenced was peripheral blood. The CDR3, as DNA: TGTGCCAGTAGTATAACACCGGACAAGACAGATACGCAGTATTTT. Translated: CASSITPDKTDTQYF.